A single sample is the source of the 12 T cell receptor beta chains below, sequenced in a study of shared clonotypes between healthy human individuals. Profiled with immunoSEQ multiplex PCR; TCRdb holds only in-frame clones, not every one. The sample yields about 79,000 clones, about 61% seen once. Sequencing used memory CD8+ T cells sorted from blood. The subset here: CD45RO+ cells pooled with CCR7-negative TemRA cells. The source is a man younger than 45 in good health.

With regard to this clone: Given a much more abundant clone one base away, this may be a read error. Other DNA variants within this sample encode the same CDR3. The chain joins TRBV6-5 to TRBJ2-1; 7 nucleotides match TRBD1. Trimming took 7 bases from V and 8 from J; bases not matched to a gene: 8. The CDR3 runs to 13 residues. Germline CDR1 is MNHEY and CDR2 is SVGAGI. The CDR3 nucleotides read TGTGCCAGCAAACAGGGGCCGAGGGATGAGCAGTTCTTC. It codes for CASKQGPRDEQFF.

V is TRBV28 and J is TRBJ2-2; 7 positions match TRBD2. Germline CDR1 reads MDHEN; CDR2 reads SYDVKM. This CDR3 region has 13 residues. Trimming took 6 bases from V and 6 from J; bases not matched to a gene: 4. Here the CDR3 reads CASRQAGSGELFF. CDR3 coding DNA: TGTGCCAGCAGGCAAGCGGGGTCCGGGGAGCTGTTTTTT.

This clone occurred a few times. The rearrangement uses TRBV9 and TRBJ2-7, with 8 bases aligning to TRBD1. Germline V lookup: CDR1 SGDLS, CDR2 YYNGEE. V trimming: 4 bases; J trimming: 2 bases; junction bases outside the gene matches: 14. There are 17 residues in the CDR3. The CDR3: CASSPPKSGQGAYEQYF. The CDR3, as DNA: TGTGCCAGCAGCCCACCCAAATCCGGACAGGGTGCCTACGAGCAGTACTTC.

This clone was counted many times. The chain is built from TRBV6-5 and TRBJ2-1; TRBD1 matches at 11 bases. The CDR3 loop spans 14 amino acids. In germline, CDR1 is MNHEY, CDR2 SVGAGI. The ends lost 2 bases at V and 8 bases at J; junction bases unmatched: 2. In DNA form, the CDR3 reads TGTGCCAGCAGTTACGGGACAGGGGGATATGAGCAGTTCTTC. Translation gives CASSYGTGGYEQFF.

This clone was observed many times. The J gene is TRBJ2-6, the V gene TRBV28; a possible D gene is TRBD2 (5 bases). The V end was cut by 5 bases, the J end by 4 bases, with 12 bases between. Germline CDR1 is MDHEN and CDR2 is SYDVKM. The CDR3 consists of 15 residues. CDR3 sequence (DNA): TGTGCCAGCAGTCTAGGAGGTTCCGGGGCCAACGTCCTGACTTTC. The encoded protein is CASSLGGSGANVLTF. Complete variable domain (other parts from reference TRBV28 and TRBJ2-6): DVKVTQSSRYLVKRTGEKVFLECVQDMDHENMFWYRQDPGLGLRLIYFSYDVKMKEKGDIPEGYSVSREKKERFSLILESASTNQTSMYLCASSLGGSGANVLTFGAGSRLTVL.

Here the CDR3 reads CASSPLDRPTNYGYTF. The CDR3 nucleotides are TGTGCCAGCAGTCCCCTAGACAGGCCTACTAACTATGGCTACACCTTC. The genes are TRBV28 and TRBJ1-2, with D tentatively TRBD1 (6 bases). Trimming removed 5 bases from V and 0 bases from J, with 16 bases in between. Germline lookup yields CDR1 MDHEN and CDR2 SYDVKM. CDR3 size: 16 residues.

This clone came up many times. The chain recombines TRBV15 with TRBJ1-4, with TRBD1 as a possible D gene (6 bases). Trimming pared 1 base from V and 5 bases from J, leaving 14 bases between. CDR1 is LNHNV, CDR2 YYDKDF, per germline (reference sequence). The CDR3 is made up of 16 amino acids. The CDR3 bases are TGTGCCACCAGCAGAGTCAGGGGAGGAGGGAATGAAAAACTGTTTTTT. Amino acids: CATSRVRGGGNEKLFF.

This chain links TRBV10-2 with TRBJ2-5; a weak D match, TRBD2 (6 bases). Germline CDR1 is WSHSY and CDR2 is SAAADI. Trimming took 2 bases from V and 1 from J, leaving 11 bases between them. This CDR3 contains 15 residues. The CDR3 reads CASSEDGGTQETQYF. As DNA, the CDR3 is TGCGCCAGCAGTGAGGACGGGGGAACCCAAGAGACCCAGTACTTC.

The genes are TRBV25-1 and TRBJ2-1, with TRBD2 matching 13 bases. The CDR3 spans 16 residues. V shed 7 bases and J 12 bases; nucleotides not matched to a gene: 15. Germline V CDR1 and CDR2: MGHDK, SYGVNS. Written as DNA, the CDR3 is TGTGCCAGCAATGGACCGGGACTAGCGGGACCACAGGGGCAGTTCTTC. Translating gives CASNGPGLAGPQGQFF.

This clone was picked up a small number of times. V gene TRBV4-3 combines with J gene TRBJ2-1, with 9 bases lining up with TRBD2. CDR3 length equals 16 residues. The germline CDR1 and CDR2 sequences are LGHNA and YSLEER. The V gene end was trimmed by 0 bases and the J gene end by 5 bases; junction bases not matched to a gene: 5. The CDR3 sequence: CASSQDTSGGNNEQFF. CDR3 coding DNA: TGCGCCAGCAGCCAAGATACCAGCGGGGGGAACAATGAGCAGTTCTTC.

The chain couples TRBV21-1 to TRBJ2-7; the D call in the table, TRBD2, was not verified against the DNA. TRBV21-1 constitutes a pseudogene. CDR3 length: 15 residues. In DNA, the CDR3 is TGTGCCAGCAGCAAATGGTGGGGACTAGCCTACGAGCAGTACTTC. This translates into CASSKWWGLAYEQYF.

J is TRBJ2-7 and V is TRBV4-1; weak D call: TRBD2 (6 bases). The CDR3 loop spans 15 amino acids. CDR1 is MGHRA, CDR2 YSYEKL, per germline. Trimming left V 4 bases short and J 0 bases short, with 13 bases between. The CDR3 sequence: CASSPREPSSYEQYF. CDR3 DNA: TGCGCCAGCAGCCCACGGGAGCCGAGCTCCTACGAGCAGTACTTC.